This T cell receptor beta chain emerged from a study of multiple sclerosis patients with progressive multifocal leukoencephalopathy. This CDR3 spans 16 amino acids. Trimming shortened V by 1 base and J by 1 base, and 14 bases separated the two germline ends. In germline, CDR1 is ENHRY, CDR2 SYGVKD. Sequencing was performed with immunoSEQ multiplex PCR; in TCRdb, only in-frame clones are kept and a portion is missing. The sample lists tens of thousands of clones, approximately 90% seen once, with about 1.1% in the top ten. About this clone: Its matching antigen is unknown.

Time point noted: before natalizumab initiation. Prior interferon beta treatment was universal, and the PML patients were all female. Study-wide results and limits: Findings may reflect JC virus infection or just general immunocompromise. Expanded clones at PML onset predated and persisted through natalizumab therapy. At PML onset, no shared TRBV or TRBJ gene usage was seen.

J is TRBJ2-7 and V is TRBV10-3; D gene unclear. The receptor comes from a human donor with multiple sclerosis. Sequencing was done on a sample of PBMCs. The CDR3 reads CAISEYSLASSYEQYF. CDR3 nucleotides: TGTGCCATCAGTGAGTACTCACTGGCTTCTTCCTACGAGCAGTACTTC.